Listed here is a single TCR beta chain. This sample was taken from a study of control samples from healthy donors and cancer patients. The data were produced by immunoSEQ multiplex PCR, yet TCRdb's version contains in-frame clones alone and is incomplete. The sample holds about 73,000 clones; 94% are singletons and the top ten take approximately 6%. This CDR3 has 16 residues. Germline CDR1 is SNHLY and CDR2 is FYNNEI. The V and J ends lost 3 bases and 3 bases, in that order; junction bases with no gene match: 6. This TCR derives from a woman aged 40 to 55 in good health. This chain joins TRBV2 and TRBJ2-1; 9 bases align to TRBD2. Sequences were obtained from blood. DNA of the CDR3: TGTGCCAGCAGTGAGTACACTAGCGGGCTCTACAATGAGCAGTTCTTC. Encoded protein: CASSEYTSGLYNEQFF.